This note documents a single T cell receptor beta chain sequence. The target antigen is unknown. One junction end disagrees with the germline gene, perhaps due to a read error. The same CDR3 is also encoded by other DNA sequences in this sample. This CDR3 is 14 amino acids long. CDR1 and CDR2 (germline): MDHEN, SYDVKM. The data originate from a study of OX40 agonist ivuxolimab in advanced cancers. Whole-study results and caveats: Low levels of normalized T-cell clonal expansion also appeared in some nonresponders. Expanded clones belonging to CD8+ T cells outnumbered, on average, those of CD4+.

Produced via immunoSEQ multiplex PCR; TCRdb's table is partial and in-frame only. The sample lists 95,000 or so clones, approximately 86% occurring once. The sequence was obtained from an adult with an advanced solid tumor such as melanoma, head and neck, liver or kidney cancer. Sequenced material: CD4+ or CD8+ T cells sorted from blood, taken in a trial of the OX40 agonist ivuxolimab. This chain joins TRBV28 and TRBJ2-1; the D is unclear. CDR3 DNA sequence: TGTGCCAGCAGTTTAGGGGTGGGTTACAACGAGCAGTTCTTC. It yields the protein CASSLGVGYNEQFF.